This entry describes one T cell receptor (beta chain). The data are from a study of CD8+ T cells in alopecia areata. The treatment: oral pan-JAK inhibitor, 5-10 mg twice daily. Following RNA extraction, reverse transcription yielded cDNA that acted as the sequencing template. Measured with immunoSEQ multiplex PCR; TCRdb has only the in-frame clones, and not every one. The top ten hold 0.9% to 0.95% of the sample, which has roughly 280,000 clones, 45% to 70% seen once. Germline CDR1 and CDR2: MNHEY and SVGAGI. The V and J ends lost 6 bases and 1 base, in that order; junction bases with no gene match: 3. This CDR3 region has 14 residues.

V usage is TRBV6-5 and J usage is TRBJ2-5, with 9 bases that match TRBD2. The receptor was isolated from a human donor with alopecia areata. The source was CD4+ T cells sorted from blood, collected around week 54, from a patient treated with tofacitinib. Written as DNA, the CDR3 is TGTGCCAGCAGGCGGGGGGGCCCCCAAGAGACCCAGTACTTC. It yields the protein CASRRGGPQETQYF.